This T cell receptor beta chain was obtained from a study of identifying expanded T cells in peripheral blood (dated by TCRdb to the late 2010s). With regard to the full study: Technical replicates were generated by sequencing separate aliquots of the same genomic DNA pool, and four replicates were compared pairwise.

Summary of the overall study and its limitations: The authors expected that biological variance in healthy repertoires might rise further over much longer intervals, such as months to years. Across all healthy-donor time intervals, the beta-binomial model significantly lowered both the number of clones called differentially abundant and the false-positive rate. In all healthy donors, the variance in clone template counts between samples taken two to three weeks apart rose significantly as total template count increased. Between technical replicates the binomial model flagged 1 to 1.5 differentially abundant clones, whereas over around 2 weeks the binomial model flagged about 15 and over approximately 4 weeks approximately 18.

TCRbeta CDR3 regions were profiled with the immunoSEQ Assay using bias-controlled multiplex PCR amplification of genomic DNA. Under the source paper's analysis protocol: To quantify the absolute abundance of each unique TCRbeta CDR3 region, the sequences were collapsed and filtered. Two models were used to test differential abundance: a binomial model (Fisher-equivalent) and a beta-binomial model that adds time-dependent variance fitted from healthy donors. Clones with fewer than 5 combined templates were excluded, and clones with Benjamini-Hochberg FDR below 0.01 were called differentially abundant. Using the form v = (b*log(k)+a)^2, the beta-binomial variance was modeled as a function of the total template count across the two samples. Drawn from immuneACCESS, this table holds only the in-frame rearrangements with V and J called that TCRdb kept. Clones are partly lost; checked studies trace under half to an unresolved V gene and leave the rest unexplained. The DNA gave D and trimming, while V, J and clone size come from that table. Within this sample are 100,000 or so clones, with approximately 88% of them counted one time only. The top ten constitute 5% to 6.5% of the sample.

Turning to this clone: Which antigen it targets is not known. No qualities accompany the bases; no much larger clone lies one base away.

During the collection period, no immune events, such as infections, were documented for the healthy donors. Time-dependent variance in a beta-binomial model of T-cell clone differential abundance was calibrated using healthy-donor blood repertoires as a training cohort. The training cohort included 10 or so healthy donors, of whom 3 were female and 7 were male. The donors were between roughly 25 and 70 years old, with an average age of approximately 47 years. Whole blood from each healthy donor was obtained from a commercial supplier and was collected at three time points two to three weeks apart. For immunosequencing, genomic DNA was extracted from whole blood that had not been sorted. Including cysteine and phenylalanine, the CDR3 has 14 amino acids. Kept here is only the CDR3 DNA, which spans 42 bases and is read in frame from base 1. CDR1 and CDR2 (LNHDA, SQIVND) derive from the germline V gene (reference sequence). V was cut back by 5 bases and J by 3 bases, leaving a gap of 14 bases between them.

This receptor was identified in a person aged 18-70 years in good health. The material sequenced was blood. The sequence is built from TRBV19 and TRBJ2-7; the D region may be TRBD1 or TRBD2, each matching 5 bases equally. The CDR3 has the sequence CASSEAGRGYEQYF. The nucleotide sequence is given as TGTGCCAGTAGTGAGGCAGGGAGAGGCTACGAGCAGTACTTC.